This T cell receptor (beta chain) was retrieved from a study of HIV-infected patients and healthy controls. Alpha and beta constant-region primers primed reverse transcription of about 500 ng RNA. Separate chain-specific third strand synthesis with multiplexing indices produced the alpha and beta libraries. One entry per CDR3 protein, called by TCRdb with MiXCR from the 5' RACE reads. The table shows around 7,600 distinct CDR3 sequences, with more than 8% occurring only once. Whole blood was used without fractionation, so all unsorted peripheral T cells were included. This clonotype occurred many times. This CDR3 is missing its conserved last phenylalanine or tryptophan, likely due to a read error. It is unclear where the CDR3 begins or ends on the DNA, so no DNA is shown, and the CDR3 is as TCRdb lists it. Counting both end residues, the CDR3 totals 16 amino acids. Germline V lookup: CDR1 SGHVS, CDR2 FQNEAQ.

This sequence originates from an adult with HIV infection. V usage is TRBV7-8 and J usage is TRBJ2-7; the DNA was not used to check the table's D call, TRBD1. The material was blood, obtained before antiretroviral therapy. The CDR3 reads CASSLRSTGLKGGLEL.